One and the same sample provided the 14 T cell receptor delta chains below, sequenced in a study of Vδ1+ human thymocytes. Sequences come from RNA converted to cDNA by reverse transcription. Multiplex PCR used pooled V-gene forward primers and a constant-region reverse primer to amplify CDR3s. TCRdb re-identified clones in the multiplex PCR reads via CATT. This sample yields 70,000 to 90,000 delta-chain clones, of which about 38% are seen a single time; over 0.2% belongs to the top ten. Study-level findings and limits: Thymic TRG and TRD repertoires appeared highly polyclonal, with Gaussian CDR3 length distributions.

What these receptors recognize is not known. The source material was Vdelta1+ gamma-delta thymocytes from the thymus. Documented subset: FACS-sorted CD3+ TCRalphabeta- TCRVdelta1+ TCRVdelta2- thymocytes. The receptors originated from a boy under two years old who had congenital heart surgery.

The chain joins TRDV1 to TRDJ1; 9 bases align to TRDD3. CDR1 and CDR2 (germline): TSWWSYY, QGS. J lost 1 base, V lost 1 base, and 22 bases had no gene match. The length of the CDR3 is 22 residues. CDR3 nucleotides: TGTGCTCTTGGGGAACGAAACCGCGCTTCCCTTTGGGGGATATTGATCACCGATAAACTCATCTTT. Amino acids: CALGERNRASLWGILITDKLIF.

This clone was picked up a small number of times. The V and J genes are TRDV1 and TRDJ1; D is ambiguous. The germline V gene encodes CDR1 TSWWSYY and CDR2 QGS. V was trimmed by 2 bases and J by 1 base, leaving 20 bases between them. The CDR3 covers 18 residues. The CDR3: CALGETKRSASRTDKLIF. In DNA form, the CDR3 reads TGTGCTCTTGGGGAAACGAAACGGTCGGCCTCCCGCACCGATAAACTCATCTTT.

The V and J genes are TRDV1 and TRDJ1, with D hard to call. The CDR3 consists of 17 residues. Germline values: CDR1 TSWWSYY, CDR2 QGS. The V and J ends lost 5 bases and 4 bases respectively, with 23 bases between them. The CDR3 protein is CALGKVRTISIYDKLIF. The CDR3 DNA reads TGTGCTCTTGGGAAAGTACGCACTATATCCATTTACGATAAACTCATCTTT.

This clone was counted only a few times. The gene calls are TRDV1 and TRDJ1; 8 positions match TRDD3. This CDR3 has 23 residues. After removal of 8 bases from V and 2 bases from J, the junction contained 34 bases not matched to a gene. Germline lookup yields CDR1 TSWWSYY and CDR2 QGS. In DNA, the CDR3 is TGTGCTCTTTTACCCGGCCCCTGGGTGAAGGGGTTGTACTGGGGGCGGCGGACCGATAAACTCATCTTT. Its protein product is CALLPGPWVKGLYWGRRTDKLIF.

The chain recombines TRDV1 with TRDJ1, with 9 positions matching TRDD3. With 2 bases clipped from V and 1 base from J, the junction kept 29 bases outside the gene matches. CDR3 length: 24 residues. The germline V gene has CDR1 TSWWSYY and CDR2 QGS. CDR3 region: CALGEWGTTYQGRGIHEGTDKLIF. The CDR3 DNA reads TGTGCTCTTGGGGAATGGGGTACGACCTACCAAGGCAGGGGGATACATGAGGGCACCGATAAACTCATCTTT.

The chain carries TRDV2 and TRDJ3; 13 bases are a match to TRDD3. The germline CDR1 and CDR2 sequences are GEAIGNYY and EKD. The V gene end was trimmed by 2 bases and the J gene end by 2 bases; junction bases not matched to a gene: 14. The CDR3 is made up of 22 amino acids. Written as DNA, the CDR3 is TGTGCCTGTGACAAGGGGGGGTTACTGGGGGATACGCGGGCCTGGGACACCCGACAGATGTTTTTC. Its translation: CACDKGGLLGDTRAWDTRQMFF.

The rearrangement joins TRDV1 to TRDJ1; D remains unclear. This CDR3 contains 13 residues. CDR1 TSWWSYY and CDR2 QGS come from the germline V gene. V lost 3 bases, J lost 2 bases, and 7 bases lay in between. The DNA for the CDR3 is TGTGCTCTTGGGGATCCCTCAACCGATAAACTCATCTTT. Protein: CALGDPSTDKLIF.

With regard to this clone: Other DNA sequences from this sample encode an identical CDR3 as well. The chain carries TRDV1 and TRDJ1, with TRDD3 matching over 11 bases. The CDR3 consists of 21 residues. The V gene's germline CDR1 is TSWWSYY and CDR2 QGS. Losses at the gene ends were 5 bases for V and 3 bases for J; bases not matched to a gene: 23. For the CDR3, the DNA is TGTGCTCTTGGGTGCCGCCCTTTCCCCGACTGGGGGATATGCATCTCCGATAAACTCATCTTT. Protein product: CALGCRPFPDWGICISDKLIF.

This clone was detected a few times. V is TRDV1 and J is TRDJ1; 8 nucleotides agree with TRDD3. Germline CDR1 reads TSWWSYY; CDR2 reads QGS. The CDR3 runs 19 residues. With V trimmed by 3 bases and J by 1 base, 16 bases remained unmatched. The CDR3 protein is CALGEVLQRGIWGTDKLIF. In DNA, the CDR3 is TGTGCTCTTGGGGAGGTCCTCCAACGGGGGATATGGGGCACCGATAAACTCATCTTT.

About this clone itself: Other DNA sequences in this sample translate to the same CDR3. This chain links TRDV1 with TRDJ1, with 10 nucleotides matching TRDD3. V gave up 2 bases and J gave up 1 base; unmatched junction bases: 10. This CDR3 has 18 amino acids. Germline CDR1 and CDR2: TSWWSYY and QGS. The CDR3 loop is CALGESSGGYVGTDKLIF. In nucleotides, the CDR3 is TGTGCTCTTGGGGAAAGCTCGGGGGGATACGTGGGCACCGATAAACTCATCTTT.

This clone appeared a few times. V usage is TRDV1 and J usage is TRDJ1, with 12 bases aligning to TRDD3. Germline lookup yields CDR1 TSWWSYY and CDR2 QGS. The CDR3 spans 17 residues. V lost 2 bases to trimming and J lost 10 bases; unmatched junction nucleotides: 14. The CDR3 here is CALGEYLVPWGIRGLIF. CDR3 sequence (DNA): TGTGCTCTTGGGGAATATCTAGTTCCCTGGGGGATACGTGGACTCATCTTT.

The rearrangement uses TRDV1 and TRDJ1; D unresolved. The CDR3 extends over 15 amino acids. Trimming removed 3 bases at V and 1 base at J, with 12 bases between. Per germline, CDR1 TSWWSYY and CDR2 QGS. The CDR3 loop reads CALGDPPDCTDKLIF. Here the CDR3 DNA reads TGTGCTCTTGGGGACCCTCCCGACTGCACCGATAAACTCATCTTT.

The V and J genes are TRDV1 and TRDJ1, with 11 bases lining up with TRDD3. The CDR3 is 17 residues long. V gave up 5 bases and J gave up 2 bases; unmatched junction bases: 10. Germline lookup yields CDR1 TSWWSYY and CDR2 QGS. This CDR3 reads CALGLFHWGIGTDKLIF. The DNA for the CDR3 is TGTGCTCTTGGGTTATTCCACTGGGGGATAGGGACCGATAAACTCATCTTT.

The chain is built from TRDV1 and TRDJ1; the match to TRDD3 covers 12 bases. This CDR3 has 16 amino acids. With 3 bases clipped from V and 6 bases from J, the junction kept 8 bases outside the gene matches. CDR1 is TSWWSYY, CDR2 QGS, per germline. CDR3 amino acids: CALGERPLGDTHKLIF. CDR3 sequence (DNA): TGTGCTCTTGGGGAGCGGCCTCTGGGGGATACGCATAAACTCATCTTT.